These T cell receptor beta chains were read from a single sample in a study of T cell responses to AZD1222 COVID-19 vaccine. Sequenced by immunoSEQ multiplex PCR; TCRdb stores in-frame clones only, minus some. The sample has fewer than 130,000 clones, roughly 92% seen once. Sequences were derived from peripheral blood, sampled 28 days after the second AZD1222 dose. Source of these receptors: an adult who received the AZD1222 COVID-19 vaccine. The CDR3 runs from the conserved cysteine through the conserved F or W. D genes are given only for firm matches. The listing skips clone size in some rows; elsewhere it reads once, few, many or a size class.

size: NA; V: TRBV19; J: TRBJ1-1; D: TRBD1; length: 15; DNA: TGTGCCAGTAGTCCCCAGACAGGGAGAGTCACTGAAGCTTTCTTT; CDR3: CASSPQTGRVTEAFF
size: NA; V: TRBV2; J: TRBJ2-7; D: NA; length: 12; DNA: TGTGCCAGCAGGCCTACAGGGAGTCAGCAGTACTTC; CDR3: CASRPTGSQQYF
size: NA; V: TRBV7-8; J: TRBJ2-2; D: NA; length: 14; DNA: TGTGCCAGCAGCTTAGCGCTCTACACCGGGGAGCTGTTTTTT; CDR3: CASSLALYTGELFF
size: NA; V: TRBV7-9; J: TRBJ2-1; D: TRBD1; length: 15; DNA: TGTGCCAGCAGCCCGACAGGGATTAGGTACAATGAGCAGTTCTTC; CDR3: CASSPTGIRYNEQFF
size: NA; V: TRBV4-1; J: TRBJ2-3; D: NA; length: 16; DNA: TGCGCCAGCAGCCAAGATCCGGGTCAGGGCACAGATACGCAGTATTTT; CDR3: CASSQDPGQGTDTQYF
size: NA; V: TRBV4-1; J: TRBJ1-2; D: NA; length: 14; DNA: TGCGCCAGCAGCCAAGCAACAGGGAGCTATGGCTACACCTTC; CDR3: CASSQATGSYGYTF
size: NA; V: TRBV5-6; J: TRBJ2-1; D: NA; length: 11; DNA: TGTGCCAGCAGCTTGGACGGTGAGCAGTTCTTC; CDR3: CASSLDGEQFF
size: NA; V: TRBV6-5; J: TRBJ1-2; D: NA; length: 15; DNA: TGTGCCAGCAGTTACCGCAAACACCCTTTCTATGGCTACACCTTC; CDR3: CASSYRKHPFYGYTF
size: NA; V: TRBV18; J: TRBJ1-6; D: NA; length: 15; DNA: TGTGCCAGCTCGCAGGCCGGGACAACCAATTCACCCCTCCACTTT; CDR3: CASSQAGTTNSPLHF
size: once; V: TRBV27; J: TRBJ2-7; D: NA; length: 15; DNA: TGTGCCAGCAGTTTATCCTGGGACGGGTCCTCCGAGCAGTACTTC; CDR3: CASSLSWDGSSEQYF
size: NA; V: TRBV7-9; J: TRBJ2-5; D: NA; length: 10; DNA: TGTGCCAGCAGCTTAGAGACCCAGTACTTC; CDR3: CASSLETQYF
size: NA; V: TRBV5-1; J: TRBJ1-1; D: NA; length: 14; DNA: TGCGCCAGCAGCTACATAACAGGAGGCACTGAAGCTTTCTTT; CDR3: CASSYITGGTEAFF
size: NA; V: TRBV18; J: TRBJ1-1; D: NA; length: 14; DNA: TGTGCCAGCTCATCGGACGTAATGGGGGGTGAAGCTTTCTTT; CDR3: CASSSDVMGGEAFF
size: NA; V: TRBV10-3; J: TRBJ1-1; D: NA; length: 13; DNA: TGTGCCATCAGTGATAGTCGAACGACTGAAGCTTTCTTT; CDR3: CAISDSRTTEAFF
size: NA; V: TRBV7-2; J: TRBJ2-3; D: NA; length: 14; DNA: TGTGCCAGCAGCTTAGGTTCTCACACAGATACGCAGTATTTT; CDR3: CASSLGSHTDTQYF
size: NA; V: TRBV6-2/TRBV6-3; J: TRBJ2-5; D: NA; length: 12; DNA: TGTGCCAGCAGCCGCGGAGAAGAGACCCAGTACTTC; CDR3: CASSRGEETQYF
size: NA; V: TRBV3-1/TRBV3-2; J: TRBJ2-5; D: NA; length: 14; DNA: TGTGCCAGCAGCCTCGGGGGCCAGGGTGAGACCCAGTACTTC; CDR3: CASSLGGQGETQYF
size: NA; V: TRBV7-2; J: TRBJ1-2; D: NA; length: 13; DNA: TGTGCCAGCAGCTTAGGATCTGCTTATGGCTACACCTTC; CDR3: CASSLGSAYGYTF